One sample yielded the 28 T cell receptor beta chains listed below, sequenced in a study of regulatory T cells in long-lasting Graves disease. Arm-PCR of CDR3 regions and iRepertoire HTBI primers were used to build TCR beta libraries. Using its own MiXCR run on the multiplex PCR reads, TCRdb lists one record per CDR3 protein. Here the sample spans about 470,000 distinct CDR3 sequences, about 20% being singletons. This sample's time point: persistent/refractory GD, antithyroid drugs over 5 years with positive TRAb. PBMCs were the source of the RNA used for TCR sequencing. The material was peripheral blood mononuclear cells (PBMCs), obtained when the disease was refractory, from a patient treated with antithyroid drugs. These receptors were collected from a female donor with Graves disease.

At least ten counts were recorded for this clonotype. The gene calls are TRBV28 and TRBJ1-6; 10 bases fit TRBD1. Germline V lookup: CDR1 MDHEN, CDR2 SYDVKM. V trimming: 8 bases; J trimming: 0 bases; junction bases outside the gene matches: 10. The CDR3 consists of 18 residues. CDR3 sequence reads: CASLRTGTGASYNSPLHF. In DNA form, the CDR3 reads TGTGCCAGCTTAAGGACCGGGACAGGGGCCTCCTATAATTCACCCCTCCACTTT.

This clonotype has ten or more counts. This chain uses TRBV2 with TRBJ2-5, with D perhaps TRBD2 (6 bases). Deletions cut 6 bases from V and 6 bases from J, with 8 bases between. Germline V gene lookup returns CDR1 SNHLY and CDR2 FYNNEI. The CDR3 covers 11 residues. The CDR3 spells CASRAGKTQYF. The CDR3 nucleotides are TGTGCCAGCAGGGCGGGGAAGACCCAGTACTTC.

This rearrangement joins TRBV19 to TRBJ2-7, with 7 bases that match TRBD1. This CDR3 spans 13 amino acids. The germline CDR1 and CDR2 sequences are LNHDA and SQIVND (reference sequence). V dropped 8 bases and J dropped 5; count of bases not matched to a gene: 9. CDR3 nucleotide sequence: TGTGCCAGTCACGCAAAGACAGGGAACGAGCAGTACTTC. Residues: CASHAKTGNEQYF. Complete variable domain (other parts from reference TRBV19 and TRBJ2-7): DGGITQSPKYLFRKEGQNVTLSCEQNLNHDAMYWYRQDPGQGLRLIYYSQIVNDFQKGDIAEGYSVSREKKESFPLTVTSAQKNPTAFYLCASHAKTGNEQYFGPGTRLTVT.

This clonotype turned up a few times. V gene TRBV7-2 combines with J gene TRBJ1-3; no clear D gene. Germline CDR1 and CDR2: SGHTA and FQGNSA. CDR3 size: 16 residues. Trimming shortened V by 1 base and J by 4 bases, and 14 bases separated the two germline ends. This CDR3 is CASSLGAGRSGNTIYF. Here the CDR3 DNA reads TGTGCCAGCAGCTTAGGGGCAGGTCGGAGCGGAAACACCATATATTTT.

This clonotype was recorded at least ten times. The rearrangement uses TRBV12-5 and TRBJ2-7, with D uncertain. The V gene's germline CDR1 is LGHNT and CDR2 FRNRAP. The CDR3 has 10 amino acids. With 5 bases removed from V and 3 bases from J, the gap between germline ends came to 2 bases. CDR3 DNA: TGTGCTAGTGGTCACTACGAGCAGTACTTC. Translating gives CASGHYEQYF.

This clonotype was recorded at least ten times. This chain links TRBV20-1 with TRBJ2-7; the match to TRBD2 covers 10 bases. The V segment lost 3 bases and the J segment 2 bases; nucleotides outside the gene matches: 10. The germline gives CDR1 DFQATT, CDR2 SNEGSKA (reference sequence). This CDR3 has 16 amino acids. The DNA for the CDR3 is TGCAGTGCTAGCTCAGGGTTAGCGGGAGGTACCTACGAGCAGTACTTC. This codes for CSASSGLAGGTYEQYF.

CDR3: CASSQDTLAGGEQYF. The CDR3 DNA sequence: TGTGCCAGCAGCCAAGATACACTAGCGGGAGGCGAGCAGTACTTC. The chain recombines TRBV4-2 with TRBJ2-7, with 12 bases aligning to TRBD2. The CDR3 sequence is 15 residues long. The V gene end was trimmed by 0 bases and the J gene end by 6 bases; junction bases not matched to a gene: 3. Germline assignment: CDR1 LGHNA and CDR2 YNFKEQ.

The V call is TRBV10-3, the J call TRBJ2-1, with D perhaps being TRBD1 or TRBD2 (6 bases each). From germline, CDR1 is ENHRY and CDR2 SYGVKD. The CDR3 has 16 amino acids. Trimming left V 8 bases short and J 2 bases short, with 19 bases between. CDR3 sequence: CAIHPGGAGAYNEQFF. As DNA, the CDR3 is TGTGCCATCCACCCCGGGGGAGCAGGGGCCTACAATGAGCAGTTCTTC.

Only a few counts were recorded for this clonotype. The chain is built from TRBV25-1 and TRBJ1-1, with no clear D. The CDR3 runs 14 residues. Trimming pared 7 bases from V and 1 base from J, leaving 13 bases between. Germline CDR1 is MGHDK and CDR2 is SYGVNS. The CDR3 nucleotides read TGTGCCAGCACCCCAGGACCCTGGAACACTGAAGCTTTCTTT. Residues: CASTPGPWNTEAFF.

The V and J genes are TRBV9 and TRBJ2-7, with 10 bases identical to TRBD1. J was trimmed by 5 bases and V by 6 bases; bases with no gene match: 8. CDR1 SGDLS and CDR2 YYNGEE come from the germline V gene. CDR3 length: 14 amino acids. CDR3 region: CASTPGDRGHEQYF. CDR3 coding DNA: TGTGCCAGCACCCCGGGGGACAGGGGCCACGAGCAGTACTTC.

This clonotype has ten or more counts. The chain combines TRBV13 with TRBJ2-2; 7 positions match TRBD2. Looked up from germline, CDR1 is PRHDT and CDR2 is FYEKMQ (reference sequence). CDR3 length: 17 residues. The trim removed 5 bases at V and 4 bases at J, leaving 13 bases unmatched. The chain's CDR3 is CASSLRRGGAGTGELFF. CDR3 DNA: TGTGCCAGCAGCCTCCGGAGGGGAGGGGCCGGCACCGGGGAGCTGTTTTTT.

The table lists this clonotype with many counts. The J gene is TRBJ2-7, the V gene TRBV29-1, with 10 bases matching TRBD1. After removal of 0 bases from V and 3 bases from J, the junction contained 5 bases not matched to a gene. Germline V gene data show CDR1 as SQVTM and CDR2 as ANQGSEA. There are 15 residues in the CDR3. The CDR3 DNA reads TGCAGCGTTGAAGATCCAGGGACAGGGGTCTACGAGCAGTACTTC. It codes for CSVEDPGTGVYEQYF.

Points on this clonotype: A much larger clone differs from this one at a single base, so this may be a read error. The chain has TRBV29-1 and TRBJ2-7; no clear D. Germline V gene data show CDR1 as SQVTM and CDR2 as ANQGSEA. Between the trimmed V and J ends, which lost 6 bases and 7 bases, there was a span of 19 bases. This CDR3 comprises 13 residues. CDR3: CSVNGFGMREQYF. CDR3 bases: TGCAGCGTAAATGGGTTTGGGATGAGAGAGCAGTACTTC.

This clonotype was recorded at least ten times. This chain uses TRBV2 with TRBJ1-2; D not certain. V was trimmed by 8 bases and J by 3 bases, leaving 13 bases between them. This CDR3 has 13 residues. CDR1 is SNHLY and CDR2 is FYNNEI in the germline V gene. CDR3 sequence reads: CASGSCGDYGYTF. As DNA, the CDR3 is TGTGCCAGCGGGAGTTGCGGGGACTATGGCTACACCTTC.

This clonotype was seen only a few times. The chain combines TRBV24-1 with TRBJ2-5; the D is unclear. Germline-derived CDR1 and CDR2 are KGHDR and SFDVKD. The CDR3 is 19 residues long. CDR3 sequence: CASKHHLSMWKPRRETQYF. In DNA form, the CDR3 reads TGTGCATCAAAACACCACTTATCTATGTGGAAACCCCGACGAGAGACCCAGTACTTC.

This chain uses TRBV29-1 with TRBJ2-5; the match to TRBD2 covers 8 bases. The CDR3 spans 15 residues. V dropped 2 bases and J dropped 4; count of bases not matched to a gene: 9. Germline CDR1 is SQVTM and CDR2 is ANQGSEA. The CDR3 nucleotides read TGCAGCGTTGAAATATCGGGACTAGTAGGAGAGACCCAGTACTTC. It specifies CSVEISGLVGETQYF. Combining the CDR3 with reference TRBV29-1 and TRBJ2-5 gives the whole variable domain SAVISQKPSRDICQRGTSLTIQCQVDSQVTMMFWYRQQPGQSLTLIATANQGSEATYESGFVIDKFPISRPNLTFSTLTVSNMSPEDSSIYLCSVEISGLVGETQYFGPGTRLLVL.

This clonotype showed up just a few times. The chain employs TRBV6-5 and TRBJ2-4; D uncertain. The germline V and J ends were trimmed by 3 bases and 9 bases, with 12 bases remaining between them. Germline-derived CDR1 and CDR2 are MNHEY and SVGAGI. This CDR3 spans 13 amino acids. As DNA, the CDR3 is TGTGCCAGCAGTTATGGTCGGCTGATCATTCAGTACTTC. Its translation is CASSYGRLIIQYF.

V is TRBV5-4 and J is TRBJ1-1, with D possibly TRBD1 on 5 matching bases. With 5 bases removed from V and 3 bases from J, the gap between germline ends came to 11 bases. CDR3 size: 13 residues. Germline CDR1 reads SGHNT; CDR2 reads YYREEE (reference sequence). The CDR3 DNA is TGTGCCAGCAGGGCGGGGGTGCACACTGAAGCTTTCTTT. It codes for CASRAGVHTEAFF.

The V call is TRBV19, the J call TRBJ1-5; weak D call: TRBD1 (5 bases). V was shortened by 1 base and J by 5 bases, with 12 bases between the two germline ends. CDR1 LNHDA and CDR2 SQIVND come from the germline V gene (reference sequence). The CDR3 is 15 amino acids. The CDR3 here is CASSIVGQGHQPQHF. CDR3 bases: TGTGCCAGTAGTATAGTGGGGCAGGGCCATCAGCCCCAGCATTTT.

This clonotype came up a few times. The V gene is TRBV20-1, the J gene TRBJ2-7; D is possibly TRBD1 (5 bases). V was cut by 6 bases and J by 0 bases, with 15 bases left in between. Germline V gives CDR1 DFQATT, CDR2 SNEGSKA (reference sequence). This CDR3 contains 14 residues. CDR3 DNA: TGCAGTGCCCCACAGGCCGACAGCTCCTACGAGCAGTACTTC. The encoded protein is CSAPQADSSYEQYF.

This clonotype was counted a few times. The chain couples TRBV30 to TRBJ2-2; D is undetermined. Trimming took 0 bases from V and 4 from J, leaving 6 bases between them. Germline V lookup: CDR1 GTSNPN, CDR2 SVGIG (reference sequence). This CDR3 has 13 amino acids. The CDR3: CAWSVLGTGELFF. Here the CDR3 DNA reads TGTGCCTGGAGTGTACTCGGCACCGGGGAGCTGTTTTTT.

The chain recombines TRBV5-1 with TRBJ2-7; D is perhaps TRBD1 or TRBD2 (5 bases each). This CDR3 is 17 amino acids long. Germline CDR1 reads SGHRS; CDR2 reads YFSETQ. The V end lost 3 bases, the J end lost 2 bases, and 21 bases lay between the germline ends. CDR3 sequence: CASSYWRLRDGTYEQYF. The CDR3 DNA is TGCGCCAGCAGCTACTGGCGACTTCGGGACGGGACCTACGAGCAGTACTTC.

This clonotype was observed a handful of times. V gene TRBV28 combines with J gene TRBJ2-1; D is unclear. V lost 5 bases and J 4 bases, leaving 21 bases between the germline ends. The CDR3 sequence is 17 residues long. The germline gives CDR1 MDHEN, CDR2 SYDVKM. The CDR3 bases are TGTGCCAGCAGTGTATCTCCCGGACGCCTAATTTACAATGAGCAGTTCTTC. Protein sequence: CASSVSPGRLIYNEQFF. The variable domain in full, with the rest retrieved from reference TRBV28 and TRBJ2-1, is DVKVTQSSRYLVKRTGEKVFLECVQDMDHENMFWYRQDPGLGLRLIYFSYDVKMKEKGDIPEGYSVSREKKERFSLILESASTNQTSMYLCASSVSPGRLIYNEQFFGPGTRLTVL.

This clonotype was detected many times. The DNA for the CDR3 is TGTGCCAGCAGAGGGGTGTGGGGGGGGTCTTACGAGCAGTACTTC. It specifies CASRGVWGGSYEQYF. The chain is built from TRBV28 and TRBJ2-7; 7 bases are shared with TRBD2. V lost 6 bases to trimming and J lost 4 bases; unmatched junction nucleotides: 12. CDR1 and CDR2 (germline): MDHEN, SYDVKM. CDR3 length: 15 residues. Full variable domain (rest looked up from reference TRBV28 and TRBJ2-7): DVKVTQSSRYLVKRTGEKVFLECVQDMDHENMFWYRQDPGLGLRLIYFSYDVKMKEKGDIPEGYSVSREKKERFSLILESASTNQTSMYLCASRGVWGGSYEQYFGPGTRLTVT.

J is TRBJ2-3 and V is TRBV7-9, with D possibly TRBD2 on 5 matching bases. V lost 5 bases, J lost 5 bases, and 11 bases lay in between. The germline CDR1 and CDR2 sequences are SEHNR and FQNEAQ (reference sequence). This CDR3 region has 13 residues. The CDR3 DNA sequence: TGTGCCAGCAGCCCCTCCGGGGTAGATACGCAGTATTTT. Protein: CASSPSGVDTQYF.

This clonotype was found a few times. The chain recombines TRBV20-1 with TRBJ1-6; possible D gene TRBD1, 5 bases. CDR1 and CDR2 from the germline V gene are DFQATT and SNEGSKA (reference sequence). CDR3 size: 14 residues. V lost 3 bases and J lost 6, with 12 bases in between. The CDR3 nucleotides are TGCAGTGCTAGGGAAGGGGCGGGTAATTCACCCCTCCACTTT. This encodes CSAREGAGNSPLHF.

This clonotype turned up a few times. In DNA form, the CDR3 reads TGTGCCAGCAGTCGAACAGCCTACATGGGTGAAAAACTGTTTTTT. This encodes CASSRTAYMGEKLFF. This chain connects TRBV6-2 or TRBV6-3 to TRBJ1-4; D remains ambiguous. V lost 5 bases and J 7 bases, leaving 17 bases between the germline ends. The CDR3 length is 15 residues. Germline CDR1 reads MNHEY; CDR2 reads SVGEGT.

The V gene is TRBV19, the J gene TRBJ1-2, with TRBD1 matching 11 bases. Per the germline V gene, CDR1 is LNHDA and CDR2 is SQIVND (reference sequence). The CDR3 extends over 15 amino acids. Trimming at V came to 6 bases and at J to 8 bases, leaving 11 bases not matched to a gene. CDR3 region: CASRGPRTGGSGYTF. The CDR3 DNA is TGTGCCAGTAGAGGGCCCAGGACAGGGGGCTCAGGCTACACCTTC.